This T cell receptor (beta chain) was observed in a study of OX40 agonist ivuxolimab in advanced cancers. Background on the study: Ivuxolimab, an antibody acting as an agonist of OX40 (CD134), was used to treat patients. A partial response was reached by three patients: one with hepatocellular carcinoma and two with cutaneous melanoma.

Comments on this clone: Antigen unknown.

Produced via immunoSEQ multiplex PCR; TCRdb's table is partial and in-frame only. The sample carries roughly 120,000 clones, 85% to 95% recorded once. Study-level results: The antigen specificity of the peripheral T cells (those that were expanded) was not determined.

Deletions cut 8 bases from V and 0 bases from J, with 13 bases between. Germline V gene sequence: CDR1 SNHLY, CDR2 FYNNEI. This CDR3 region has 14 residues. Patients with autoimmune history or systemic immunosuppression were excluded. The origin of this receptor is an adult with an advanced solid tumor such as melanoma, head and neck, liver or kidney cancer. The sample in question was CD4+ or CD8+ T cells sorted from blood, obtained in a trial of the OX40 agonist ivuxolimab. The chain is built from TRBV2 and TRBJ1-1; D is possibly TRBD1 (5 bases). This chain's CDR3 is CASDRRGMNTEAFF. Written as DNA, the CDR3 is TGTGCCAGCGACAGACGGGGAATGAACACTGAAGCTTTCTTT.